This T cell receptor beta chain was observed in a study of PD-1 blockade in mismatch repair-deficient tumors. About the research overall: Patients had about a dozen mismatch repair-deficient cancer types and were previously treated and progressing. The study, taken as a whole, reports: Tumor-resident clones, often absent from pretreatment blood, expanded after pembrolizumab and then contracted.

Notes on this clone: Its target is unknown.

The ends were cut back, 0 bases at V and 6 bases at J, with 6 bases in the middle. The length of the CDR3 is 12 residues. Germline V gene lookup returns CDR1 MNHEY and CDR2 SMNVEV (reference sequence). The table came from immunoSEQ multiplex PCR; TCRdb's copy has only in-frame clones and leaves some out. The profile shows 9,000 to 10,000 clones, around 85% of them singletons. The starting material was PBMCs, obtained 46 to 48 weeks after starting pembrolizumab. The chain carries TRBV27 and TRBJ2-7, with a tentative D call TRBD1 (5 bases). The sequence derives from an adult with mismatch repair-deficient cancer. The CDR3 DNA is TGTGCCAGCAGTTTATCTGGGGCCGAGCAGTACTTC. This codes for CASSLSGAEQYF.